The entry that follows covers one T cell receptor beta chain sequence. Its specificity is unknown. Using viral peptide pools, the ViraFEST assay grew out antigen-specific CD4+ T cells prior to sequencing. CD4+ T cell isolation took place after 10 days of culture. Previously uninfected by SARS-CoV-2, the vaccine recipients also showed negative nucleocapsid antibodies. Days 3 and 7 saw half the medium replaced with IL-2 medium. The data were obtained in a study of vaccination effects on CD4 cells after COVID-19. Study details: Participants completed two doses of the BNT162b2 or mRNA-1273 vaccine. Study-wide results and limits: Clones arising from infection and from vaccination showed marked clonal contraction late after vaccination. After vaccination of healthy people, only 1 of 255 vaccine-induced clones cross-reacted with common cold coronaviruses.

The protocol was immunoSEQ multiplex PCR, while the TCRdb copy is restricted to in-frame clones and leaves out a portion. Here the sample spans 52,000 or so clones, under 70% being singletons. Here the sequenced sample was CD4+ T cells from PBMCs cultured with SARS-CoV-2 spike peptides, taken before COVID-19 vaccination. The sequence derives from a human donor who received a COVID-19 vaccine.

The CDR3 DNA reads TGTGCCACCAGCAGAGCCGGGGGAAGCTACGAGCAGTACTTC. Its protein is CATSRAGGSYEQYF. The chain recombines TRBV15 with TRBJ2-7; D might be TRBD2 (6 bases). V shed 1 base and J shed 3 bases, with 10 bases lying between them. The CDR3 loop spans 14 amino acids. The germline gives CDR1 LNHNV, CDR2 YYDKDF (reference sequence).